Listed below are T cell receptor beta chains from one sample, sequenced in a study of T cell responses to AZD1222 COVID-19 vaccine. The assay was immunoSEQ multiplex PCR, and TCRdb's table has in-frame clones only and misses some. The profile shows 90,000 to 110,000 clones, 82% of them singletons. The source was peripheral blood, collected on day 0 of AZD1222 vaccination. These receptors came from an adult in good health. Both conserved end residues are trimmed from each CDR3. The size field is filled for only some rows; it gives once, few, many or a size class.

J gene: TRBJ1-4
V gene: TRBV15
clone size: .
CDR3 protein: ATSGGQGFSNEKLF

J gene: TRBJ1-2
V gene: TRBV19
clone size: .
CDR3 protein: ASRDRGVGYT

J gene: TRBJ1-2
V gene: TRBV3-1/TRBV3-2
clone size: .
CDR3 protein: ASSQEWEGNYGYT

J gene: TRBJ1-2
V gene: TRBV19
clone size: .
CDR3 protein: ASSAQRSGTGPGYT

J gene: TRBJ2-2
V gene: TRBV4-1
clone size: once
CDR3 protein: ASSQLGLEAGELF

J gene: TRBJ2-3
V gene: TRBV7-2
clone size: .
CDR3 protein: ASSLGLAGDTQY

J gene: TRBJ1-1
V gene: TRBV19
clone size: .
CDR3 protein: ASSSRRGDEAF

J gene: TRBJ2-3
V gene: TRBV15
clone size: .
CDR3 protein: ATSTGAGDTQY

J gene: TRBJ2-5
V gene: TRBV7-2
clone size: .
CDR3 protein: ASSWGLVGTQY

J gene: TRBJ2-7
V gene: TRBV7-3
clone size: .
CDR3 protein: ASRKGQGASEQY

J gene: TRBJ2-7
V gene: TRBV6-6
clone size: .
CDR3 protein: ASTGTGVEQY

J gene: TRBJ2-7
V gene: TRBV9
clone size: .
CDR3 protein: ASSRTVNYEQY

J gene: TRBJ2-7
V gene: TRBV7-2
clone size: .
CDR3 protein: ASSLGGGFYEQY